Listed here is a single T cell receptor (beta chain). Its antigen is as yet unknown. Looked up from germline, CDR1 is SGHAT and CDR2 is FQNNGV. With 3 bases removed from V and 5 bases from J, the gap between germline ends came to 14 bases. The CDR3 has 16 amino acids. This sample is drawn from a study of early T cells in non-severe SARS-CoV-2 infection. Background on the study: Sequencing targeted bulk RNA from unsorted whole blood, leaving chains unpaired. Findings and limits, study-wide: Private and CD4 specificities were missed by VDJdb matching, skewed to anti-spike CD8.

Each cDNA molecule carried a unique molecular identifier. In TCRdb, the 5' RACE reads were re-called with MiXCR into one record per CDR3 protein. The sample has around 77,000 distinct CDR3 sequences; 10% to 15% are singletons. This sequence was found in an adult who was a healthcare worker with PCR-confirmed SARS-CoV-2 infection or an uninfected control (not recorded which). The donor label of this sample is uncertain. V usage is TRBV11-2 and J usage is TRBJ1-6; D might be TRBD1 (6 bases). The sample here was whole blood, taken at baseline. In DNA, the CDR3 is TGTGCCAGCAGCTTGAACAGGGCCACGAATAATTCACCCCTCCACTTT. This codes for CASSLNRATNNSPLHF.